These T cell receptor beta chains were read from a single sample in a study of shared clonotypes between healthy human individuals. Sequenced by immunoSEQ multiplex PCR; TCRdb stores in-frame clones only, minus some. The sample carries 700,000 or so clones, about two thirds recorded once. Input material: memory CD4+ T cells sorted from blood. Source of these receptors: a woman in her 30s in good health. Each CDR3 is given with its conserved first and last residue. Each record gives: D gene, V gene, CDR3 protein. The D gene is left open where the match is weak.

D: TRBD2
V: TRBV7-9
CDR3: CASSLERLAGVEQFF

D: TRBD1
V: TRBV6-1
CDR3: CASSEAAGTGGVDEQYF

D: NA
V: TRBV30
CDR3: CAWSGRPGQINEKLFF

D: NA
V: TRBV18
CDR3: CASSTGVPYEQYF

D: NA
V: TRBV2
CDR3: CATSPDLAIYEQYF

D: NA
V: TRBV13
CDR3: CASSRGAVGQYF

D: NA
V: TRBV7-2
CDR3: CASSLDSSAYEQYF

D: TRBD2
V: TRBV18
CDR3: CASSPPRRLAGYEQYF

D: NA
V: TRBV19
CDR3: CASSIRATYEQYF

D: NA
V: TRBV4-1
CDR3: CASSQVNAETQYF

D: TRBD1
V: TRBV6-6
CDR3: CASGAGQGSGELFF

D: TRBD1
V: TRBV29-1
CDR3: CSVGTGDGTDTQYF

D: NA
V: TRBV6-1
CDR3: CASSFSSGANVLTF